This T cell receptor (beta chain) was captured by sequencing in a study of blood T cell repertoires in COVID-19. The overall study: Samples taken during acute and convalescent COVID-19 were collected in the United States, Italy and Spain. Sources were T cells, B-cell-depleted T cells, or PBMCs; the material itself was cDNA or gDNA.

This clone is medium-sized. Original data processing: Amplification of reference gene primers was used by the study to estimate nucleated cell counts. TCRdb's table, derived via immunoSEQ multiplex PCR, lists solely in-frame clones and lacks some. V and J calls and clone size come straight from that table; D and trimming were deduced from the DNA. The sample contains approximately 100,000 clones, over 75% of which appear only once. V was trimmed by 4 bases and J by 3 bases, leaving 10 bases between them. Germline V lookup: CDR1 MNHEY, CDR2 SVGAGI. This CDR3 contains 13 residues. The rearrangement links TRBV6-5 to TRBJ2-7; D is undetermined. The sequencing sample was made of peripheral blood. The sequence was obtained from a human donor in a cohort sampled during active COVID-19. In DNA, the CDR3 is TGTGCCAGCAGTTGGAGCACGAACTACGAGCAGTACTTC. It encodes CASSWSTNYEQYF.